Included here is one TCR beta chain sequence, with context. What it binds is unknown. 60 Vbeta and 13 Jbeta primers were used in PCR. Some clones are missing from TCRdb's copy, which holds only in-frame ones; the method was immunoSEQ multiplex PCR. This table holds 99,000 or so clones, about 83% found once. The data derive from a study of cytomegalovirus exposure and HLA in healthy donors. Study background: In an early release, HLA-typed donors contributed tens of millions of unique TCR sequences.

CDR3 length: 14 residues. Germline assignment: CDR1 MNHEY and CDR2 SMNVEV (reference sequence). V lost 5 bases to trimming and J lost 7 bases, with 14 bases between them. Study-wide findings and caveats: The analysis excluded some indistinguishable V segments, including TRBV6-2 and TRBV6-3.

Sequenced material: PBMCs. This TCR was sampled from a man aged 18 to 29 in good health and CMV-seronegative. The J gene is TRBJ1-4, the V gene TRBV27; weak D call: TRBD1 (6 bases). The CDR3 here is CASSLTGIGEKLFF. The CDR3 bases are TGTGCCAGCAGTCTTACAGGGATTGGTGAAAAACTGTTTTTT.